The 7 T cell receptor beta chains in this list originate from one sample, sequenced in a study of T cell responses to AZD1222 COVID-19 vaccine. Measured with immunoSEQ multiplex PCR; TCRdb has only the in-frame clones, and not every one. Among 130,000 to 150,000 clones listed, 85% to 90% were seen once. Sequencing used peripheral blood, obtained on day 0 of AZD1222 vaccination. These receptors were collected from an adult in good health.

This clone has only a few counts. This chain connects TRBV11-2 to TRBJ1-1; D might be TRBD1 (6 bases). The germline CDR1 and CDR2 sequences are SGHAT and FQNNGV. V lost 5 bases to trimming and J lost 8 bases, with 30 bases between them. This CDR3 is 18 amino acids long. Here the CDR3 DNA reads TGTGCCAGCAGCCCCTACGGGGGGACAAAAAGCAAGCCATCCGAAGCTTTCTTT. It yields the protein CASSPYGGTKSKPSEAFF.

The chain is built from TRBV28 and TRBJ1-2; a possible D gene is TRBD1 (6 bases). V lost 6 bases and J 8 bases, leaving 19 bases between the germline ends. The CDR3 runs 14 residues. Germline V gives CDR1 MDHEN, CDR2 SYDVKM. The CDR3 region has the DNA TGTGCCAGCAGATTCCAGGGGAGGACGAACGGCTACACCTTC. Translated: CASRFQGRTNGYTF.

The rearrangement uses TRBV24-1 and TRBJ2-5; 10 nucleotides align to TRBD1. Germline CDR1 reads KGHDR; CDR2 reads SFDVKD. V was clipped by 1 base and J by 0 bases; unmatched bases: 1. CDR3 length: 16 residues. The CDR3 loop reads CATSDFGTGDQETQYF. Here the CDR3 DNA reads TGTGCCACCAGTGATTTCGGGACAGGGGACCAAGAGACCCAGTACTTC.

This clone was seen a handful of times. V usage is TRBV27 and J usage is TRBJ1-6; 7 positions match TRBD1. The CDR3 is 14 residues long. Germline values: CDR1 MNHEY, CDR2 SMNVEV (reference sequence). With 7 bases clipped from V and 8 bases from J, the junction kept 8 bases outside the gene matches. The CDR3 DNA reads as TGTGCCAGCACGCTAGGGGGCGCCGATTCACCCCTCCACTTT. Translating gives CASTLGGADSPLHF.

CDR3: CASSLGDSPLNTEAFF. As DNA, the CDR3 is TGCGCCAGCAGCTTGGGTGACAGCCCCTTGAACACTGAAGCTTTCTTT. This chain uses TRBV5-1 with TRBJ1-1, with D maybe TRBD1 (5 bases). CDR1 and CDR2 (germline): SGHRS, YFSETQ. This CDR3 region has 16 residues. V lost 0 bases, J lost 0 bases, and 12 bases lay in between. Complete variable domain (other parts from reference TRBV5-1 and TRBJ1-1): KAGVTQTPRYLIKTRGQQVTLSCSPISGHRSVSWYQQTPGQGLQFLFEYFSETQRNKGNFPGRFSGRQFSNSRSEMNVSTLELGDSALYLCASSLGDSPLNTEAFFGQGTRLTVV.

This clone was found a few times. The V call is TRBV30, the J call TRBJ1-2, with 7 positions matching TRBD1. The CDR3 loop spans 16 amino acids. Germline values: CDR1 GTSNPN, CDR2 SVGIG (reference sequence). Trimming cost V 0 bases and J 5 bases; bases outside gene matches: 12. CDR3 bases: TGTGCCTGGAGTGTTTGGGGACAGCCGCAAGAATATGGCTACACCTTC. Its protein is CAWSVWGQPQEYGYTF. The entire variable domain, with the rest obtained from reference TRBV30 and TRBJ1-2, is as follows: SQTIHQWPATLVQPVGSPLSLECTVEGTSNPNLYWYRQAAGRGLQLLFYSVGIGQISSEVPQNLSASRPQDRQFILSSKKLLLSDSGFYLCAWSVWGQPQEYGYTFGSGTRLTVV.

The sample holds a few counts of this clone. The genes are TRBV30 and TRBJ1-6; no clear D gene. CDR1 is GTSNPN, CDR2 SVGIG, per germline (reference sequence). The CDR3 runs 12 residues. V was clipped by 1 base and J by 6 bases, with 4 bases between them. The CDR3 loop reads CAWSGVNSPLHF. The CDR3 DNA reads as TGTGCCTGGAGTGGGGTTAATTCACCCCTCCACTTT.